A selection of T cell receptor beta chains follows, all from one sample in a study of blood T cells in healthy people across ages. TCRdb reprocessed the 5' RACE reads via MiXCR and lists one record per CDR3 protein. Of around 900,000 distinct CDR3 sequences listed, roughly 47% are singletons. Sequencing was performed on blood. The receptors derive from a woman aged 55-75 years in good health. The CDR3 runs from the conserved cysteine through the conserved F or W. Each record gives: V gene, clone size, D gene, J gene, CDR3 protein, CDR3 DNA. The D gene is left open where the match is weak. Only some rows state a clone size, as once, few, many or a class for expanded clones.

>TRBV28|-|-|TRBJ2-4
CASRSPSGGRGIDRNIQYF
TGTGCCAGCAGATCTCCATCTGGGGGGAGGGGGATCGACAGAAACATTCAGTACTTC
>TRBV10-3|-|TRBD1|TRBJ2-3
CAISERGQGADTQYF
TGTGCCATCAGTGAGCGGGGACAGGGGGCAGATACGCAGTATTTT
>TRBV18|-|-|TRBJ1-1
CASLPALNTEAFF
TGTGCCAGCCTACCGGCTCTGAACACTGAAGCTTTCTTT
>TRBV4-2|-|TRBD2|TRBJ2-7
CASSLLGGREPSYEQYF
TGTGCCAGCAGCCTCTTGGGGGGGAGGGAACCCTCCTACGAGCAGTACTTC
>TRBV29-1|few|TRBD1|TRBJ2-5
CSVEDRGQGRETQYF
TGCAGCGTTGAAGATCGGGGACAGGGTCGAGAGACCCAGTACTTC
>TRBV7-2|-|TRBD1|TRBJ2-5
CASSFAGGAGAWGTQYF
TGTGCCAGCAGCTTCGCAGGGGGCGCAGGAGCGTGGGGAACCCAGTACTTC
>TRBV6-2/TRBV6-3|-|TRBD2|TRBJ2-7
CASSYVPGLVYYEQYF
TGTGCCAGCAGTTACGTCCCGGGACTAGTTTACTACGAGCAGTACTTC
>TRBV12-3/TRBV12-4|few|TRBD2|TRBJ2-1
CASSFASGNNEQFF
TGTGCCAGCAGTTTCGCTAGCGGGAACAATGAGCAGTTCTTC
>TRBV11-2|-|TRBD2|TRBJ2-5
CASSLASGRLVETQYF
TGTGCCAGCAGCTTAGCTAGCGGGAGGTTGGTGGAGACCCAGTACTTC
>TRBV12-3/TRBV12-4|once|-|TRBJ2-5
CASSAVWEETQYF
TGTGCCAGCAGTGCCGTATGGGAGGAGACCCAGTACTTC
>TRBV28|-|-|TRBJ2-5
CASSLSSWETQYF
TGTGCCAGCAGTTTATCGAGTTGGGAGACCCAGTACTTC
>TRBV4-1|-|TRBD2|TRBJ2-5
CASSRTSGEQETQYF
TGCGCCAGCAGCCGGACTAGCGGAGAACAAGAGACCCAGTACTTC
>TRBV28|-|-|TRBJ2-7
CASSLKIGTSPTYEQYF
TGTGCCAGCAGTTTGAAGATCGGGACAAGTCCTACCTACGAGCAGTACTTC
>TRBV25-1|many|-|TRBJ2-4
CASSDERAKNIQYF
TGTGCCAGCAGTGATGAGAGAGCCAAAAACATTCAGTACTTC
>TRBV29-1|few|TRBD2|TRBJ2-7
CSVGTSSSYEQYF
TGCAGCGTTGGGACTAGCAGCTCCTACGAGCAGTACTTC
>TRBV28|-|-|TRBJ2-7
CASTLAPQGTYEQYF
TGTGCCAGCACCTTGGCCCCTCAGGGAACCTACGAGCAGTACTTC
>TRBV12-3/TRBV12-4|few|TRBD1|TRBJ2-7
CASSPTPGQGIGEQYF
TGTGCCAGCAGCCCTACTCCCGGACAGGGGATCGGCGAGCAGTACTTC
>TRBV2|-|-|TRBJ1-2
CASRGTLLYGYTF
TGTGCCAGCCGAGGGACACTTCTCTATGGCTACACCTTC
>TRBV28|-|-|TRBJ2-7
CATKGGGPYEQYF
TGTGCCACCAAAGGCGGGGGCCCCTACGAGCAGTACTTC
>TRBV9|-|-|TRBJ2-3
CASSGNQDTQYF
TGTGCCAGCAGCGGGAATCAGGACACGCAGTATTTT
>TRBV10-3|-|TRBD1|TRBJ1-1
CAISETGTGVTEAFF
TGTGCCATCAGTGAGACCGGGACAGGTGTCACTGAAGCTTTCTTT
>TRBV2|once|-|TRBJ1-5
CASVVLRNQPQHF
TGTGCCAGCGTGGTATTGAGGAATCAGCCCCAGCATTTT
>TRBV20-1|-|-|TRBJ2-1
CSARDSGDVEQFF
TGCAGTGCTAGAGACTCAGGGGATGTAGAGCAGTTCTTC
>TRBV7-3|-|-|TRBJ1-2
CASSLSPTDGYTF
TGTGCCAGCAGCTTATCACCGACAGATGGCTACACCTTC
>TRBV24-1|many|TRBD1|TRBJ2-6
CATSARQGVSGANVLTF
TGTGCCACCAGTGCGAGGCAGGGGGTTTCTGGGGCCAACGTCCTGACTTTC
>TRBV12-3/TRBV12-4|-|-|TRBJ1-2
CASRRPNNYGYTF
TGTGCCAGCAGAAGACCTAATAACTATGGCTACACCTTC
>TRBV28|few|-|TRBJ2-7
CASSLRQAGAYEQYF
TGTGCCAGCAGTCTCCGGCAGGCTGGAGCCTACGAGCAGTACTTC
>TRBV14|few|-|TRBJ2-1
CASSQVGRWGASEYNEQFF
TGTGCCAGCAGCCAAGTGGGCCGATGGGGGGCTTCCGAGTACAATGAGCAGTTCTTC
>TRBV30|-|-|TRBJ1-1
CAWGTASEAFF
TGTGCCTGGGGGACGGCGAGTGAAGCTTTCTTT
>TRBV3-1|-|-|TRBJ1-5
CASSQGGPDQPQHF
TGTGCCAGCAGCCAAGGGGGGCCTGATCAGCCCCAGCATTTT
>TRBV28|few|-|TRBJ2-3
CASSLVWGDTQYF
TGTGCCAGCAGTTTGGTTTGGGGAGATACGCAGTATTTT
>TRBV7-7|few|-|TRBJ2-6
CASSLGTPGANVLTF
TGTGCCAGCAGCTTGGGTACGCCGGGGGCCAACGTCCTGACTTTC
>TRBV6-5|-|-|TRBJ2-3
CASSTLEGTDTQYF
TGTGCCAGCAGTACCCTGGAGGGCACAGATACGCAGTATTTT
>TRBV2|-|-|TRBJ2-5
CASSPPWALMEQYF
TGTGCCAGCAGCCCACCCTGGGCCCTCATGGAGCAGTACTTC
>TRBV28|-|-|TRBJ2-5
CASSSGTLETQYF
TGTGCCAGCAGTTCCGGGACTTTGGAGACCCAGTACTTC
>TRBV29-1|-|TRBD2|TRBJ2-5
CSVLGLAGLETQYF
TGCAGCGTCTTGGGACTAGCGGGATTAGAGACCCAGTACTTC
>TRBV4-1|-|-|TRBJ2-2
CASSQVGWTGELFF
TGCGCCAGCAGCCAGGTGGGCTGGACCGGGGAGCTGTTTTTT
>TRBV6-5|-|-|TRBJ2-3
CASSYRPSPTDTQYF
TGTGCCAGCAGTTATCGTCCGAGCCCCACAGATACGCAGTATTTT
>TRBV20-1|-|-|TRBJ1-3
CSAREGHFSGNTIYF
TGCAGTGCTAGAGAAGGACACTTCTCTGGAAACACCATATATTTT
>TRBV19|-|-|TRBJ2-1
CASSIAIGWSYNEQFF
TGTGCCAGTAGTATAGCCATTGGGTGGTCCTACAATGAGCAGTTCTTC
>TRBV12-3/TRBV12-4|-|-|TRBJ2-3
CASGLSGGGDTQYF
TGTGCCAGCGGACTTAGCGGAGGGGGAGATACGCAGTATTTT
>TRBV7-2|-|TRBD2|TRBJ2-1
CASSSHKSAGRGPGNEQFF
TGTGCCAGCAGCTCCCATAAGTCAGCAGGGAGGGGACCCGGGAATGAGCAGTTCTTC
>TRBV29-1|-|TRBD1|TRBJ1-2
CSVVPTAGDREVYGYTF
TGCAGCGTTGTTCCGACGGCGGGGGACAGGGAAGTCTATGGCTACACCTTC
>TRBV9|-|-|TRBJ2-7
CASSPSDSPSYEQYF
TGTGCCAGCAGCCCCAGCGATTCCCCCTCCTACGAGCAGTACTTC
>TRBV5-1|many|TRBD1|TRBJ2-7
CASSLLGGASLREQYF
TGCGCCAGCAGCTTGCTAGGGGGCGCGTCTCTCCGCGAGCAGTACTTC
>TRBV6-1|-|-|TRBJ2-5
CASSRGPSSETQYF
TGTGCCAGCAGTCGTGGACCCTCTTCCGAGACCCAGTACTTC
>TRBV4-1|few|-|TRBJ2-6
CASSQVGANVLTF
TGCGCCAGCAGCCAAGTTGGGGCCAACGTCCTGACTTTC
>TRBV4-1|-|-|TRBJ1-1
CASSQGVEAFF
TGCGCCAGCAGCCAAGGGGTTGAAGCTTTCTTT
>TRBV24-1|-|TRBD1|TRBJ2-1
CATSEPGTGVNEQFF
TGTGCCACCAGTGAACCCGGGACAGGAGTTAATGAGCAGTTCTTC
>TRBV27|few|-|TRBJ2-7
CASSFGGRFYEQYF
TGTGCCAGCAGTTTTGGTGGGAGGTTCTACGAGCAGTACTTC
>TRBV5-1|-|-|TRBJ1-1
CASSLTGFAMNTEAFF
TGCGCCAGCAGCTTGACCGGGTTTGCGATGAACACTGAAGCTTTCTTT
>TRBV28|few|TRBD2|TRBJ2-7
CASSLSLAGNYEQYF
TGTGCCAGCAGTTTATCACTAGCGGGAAACTACGAGCAGTACTTC
>TRBV24-1|-|TRBD1|TRBJ2-3
CATSRDRGGASTDTQYF
TGTGCCACCAGCCGGGACAGGGGGGGGGCTAGCACAGATACGCAGTATTTT